The entry below describes one T cell receptor beta chain. Its antigen is unidentified. Different DNA sequences within this sample yield the same CDR3. These data come from a study of OX40 agonist ivuxolimab in advanced cancers. Study summary: Dose-escalation patients had hepatocellular carcinoma, melanoma, renal cell or head and neck cancer. Study observations and caveats: At doses 0.1 to 3.0 mg/kg, CD4+ and CD8+ clones expanded. Mean expanded clone counts were higher in CD8+ than CD4+ T cells.

Sequenced by immunoSEQ multiplex PCR; TCRdb stores in-frame clones only, minus some. The repertoire holds about 76,000 clones, with about 82% as singletons. This TCR was sampled from an adult with an advanced solid tumor such as melanoma, head and neck, liver or kidney cancer. The sequenced sample was CD4+ or CD8+ T cells sorted from blood, obtained in a trial of the OX40 agonist ivuxolimab.

Here the CDR3 reads CASSLEGAGTHEQYF. The CDR3 DNA reads TGTGCCAGCAGCTTAGAGGGGGCGGGCACCCACGAGCAGTACTTC. The chain is built from TRBV11-2 and TRBJ2-7; D is perhaps TRBD1 (6 bases). Germline lookup yields CDR1 SGHAT and CDR2 FQNNGV. CDR3 length: 15 amino acids. The germline V and J ends were trimmed by 0 bases and 5 bases, with 14 bases remaining between them.